This T cell receptor beta chain stems from a study of OX40 agonist ivuxolimab in advanced cancers. Across the whole study: Patients received ivuxolimab, an intravenous treatment, every 2 weeks at 0.01 to 10 mg/kg.

Assay: immunoSEQ multiplex PCR; the TCRdb copy retains only in-frame clones and omits some. This sample has approximately 50,000 clones; about 94% occur once, and the top ten carry about 17%. Germline V gene lookup returns CDR1 LGHNT and CDR2 FRNRAP. J was trimmed by 4 bases and V by 2 bases; bases with no gene match: 14. This CDR3 spans 19 amino acids. The sequenced sample was CD4+ or CD8+ T cells sorted from blood, obtained in a trial of the OX40 agonist ivuxolimab. This receptor was obtained from an adult with an advanced solid tumor such as melanoma, head and neck, liver or kidney cancer. This sequence joins TRBV12-5 and TRBJ2-7, with TRBD2 identical over 13 bases. CDR3 DNA: TGTGCTAGTGGTTTGTCCCAACTAGCGGGAGGGCCAGGGATTTACGAGCAGTACTTC. It encodes CASGLSQLAGGPGIYEQYF.